This T cell receptor beta chain was sequenced in a study of early T cells in non-severe SARS-CoV-2 infection. At least ten counts were recorded for this clonotype. The germline V gene encodes CDR1 SGHVS and CDR2 FNYEAQ. With 0 bases removed from V and 1 base from J, the gap between germline ends came to 5 bases. This CDR3 comprises 14 residues. TCRdb called the 5' RACE reads again in MiXCR, with one record for every CDR3 protein. The profile shows 25,000 to 30,000 distinct CDR3 sequences, approximately 5.4% of them singletons. This sequence joins TRBV7-6 and TRBJ2-3, with TRBD2 as a possible D gene (5 bases). The source is an adult who was a healthcare worker with PCR-confirmed SARS-CoV-2 infection or an uninfected control (not recorded which). The sample was whole blood. This CDR3 is CASSLAGGTDTQYF. The CDR3 nucleotides read TGTGCCAGCAGCTTAGCGGGAGGCACAGATACGCAGTATTTT.